This TCR beta chain was identified in a study of T cells in Graves' hyperthyroidism and ophthalmopathy (dated 2019 in TCRdb). Study-level background: Peripheral blood samples were taken at initial diagnosis, before any treatment was given. After blood sampling, hyperthyroidism patients were treated with methimazole at a starting dose of 30 mg daily, and ophthalmopathy patients were treated with high-dose intravenous methylprednisolone. An independent validation cohort of around 19 hyperthyroidism patients and 17 patients who later progressed to ophthalmopathy tested prospective prediction of ophthalmopathy. A discovery cohort of about a hundred patients, 43 with Graves' ophthalmopathy and 55 to 60 with stable Graves' hyperthyroidism, was used to find distinguishing TCR V-J signatures. TCR Vbeta CDR3 sequencing of 130 to 150 peripheral blood samples (over 40 ophthalmopathy, roughly 72 hyperthyroidism and approximately 17 progressor patients) is reported in the paper. Thyroid tissue and blood T-cell repertoires from six Graves' hyperthyroidism patients were also compared in the study. The 95 to 100 discovery patients were randomly divided into training and test sets at a 7:3 ratio. General findings and caveats noted by the study authors: In validation, the model predicted progression to ophthalmopathy with 55% to 71% sensitivity and about 73% specificity, a median of about 6 months before onset. Most expanded thyroid clonotypes (frequency above 0.001) were also detected in blood, a finding suggesting that blood repertoires may reflect thyroid immune responses. Sample size was not statistically predetermined, and blinding of investigators to group allocation was not performed. A 13 V-J signature model separated ophthalmopathy from stable hyperthyroidism, with nearly 90% sensitivity and approximately 81% specificity in cross-validation and 80%/75% in testing.

The table lists this clonotype with a few counts. The antigen this receptor binds is unknown. Per-nucleotide qualities are absent, and no much larger clonotype sits a single base away. Stable Graves' hyperthyroidism was defined as no progression to ophthalmopathy during 18 months of follow-up. Hyperthyroidism patients were newly diagnosed, had a disease duration of under 2 months, and were aged 18 to 65 years. Any patient with an uncontrolled infection, another autoimmune disease, pregnancy or lactation was excluded. Clinical symptoms, serum thyroxine and TRAb, thyroid ultrasound, and orbital computed tomography formed the basis for the diagnoses. PBMCs were separated from roughly 10 ml of fresh peripheral blood using Ficoll-Paque density gradient centrifugation. Trizol reagent was used to extract total RNA, and RNA quality was then checked on an Agilent 2100 Bioanalyzer. The TCR beta CDR3 regions were amplified from RNA transcripts. The first round of RT-PCR for the TCR CDR3 was performed with the HTBI primer set and the Qiagen OneStep RT-PCR kit. Libraries were constructed in a second round of multiplex PCR, after which size selection and purification were performed. Paired-end sequencing of the libraries was performed with 100 bp reads on an Illumina HiSeq2000. The paper's processing steps were these. SOAPnuke was used to process the raw data, throwing out any read that contained adapters or uncalled bases, had a mean Phred below 15, or lacked an exact constant-primer or identifier match. High-quality paired reads were merged with COPE v1.2.5, and unique nucleotide sequences were defined as clonotypes. MiTCR v1.1 was used to align the clonotypes against IMGT TRBV, TRBD and TRBJ reference segments. Analysis was restricted to V-J combinations with a frequency above 0.0001, which covered about 99% of repertoires. A TCS score was defined as the ratio of F50 (clonal expansion) to E x V (chaos), with BLOSUM62-based TCRdist applied between CDR3 peptides within each V-J. Welch's t-statistics and random forest reduced around 550 V-J features to around 14, which were used in a naive Bayes classifier (R e1071). In-frame beta chains were kept once TCRdb had trimmed the public reads at Q25 with fastp and called clones with MiXCR. All rows with the same CDR3 protein become a single entry with the most common DNA and genes. The V and J calls and clone size come from TCRdb's table, not from the authors' own analysis. The sample profile shows roughly 510,000 distinct CDR3 sequences; about 20% of them were found once. About 30% of the sample is held by the ten biggest clonotypes.

The sample consisted of blood. The TCR sequence derives from a man younger than 35 with Graves' hyperthyroidism.

The DNA sequence is as follows: TGCGCCAGCACCCGACTGACAGGTTCTAGCGAGCAGTACTTC. Its amino acids are CASTRLTGSSEQYF. In this chain, TRBV4-1 is recombined with TRBJ2-7; 6 matching bases give a weak D call of TRBD1. The CDR3, from cysteine to phenylalanine, totals 14 residues. The read is trimmed to its CDR3 DNA, 42 bases read in frame from base 1. V drops 7 bases and J drops 6 bases, leaving 19 bases in between. Reading the germline V gene gives CDR1 MGHRA and CDR2 YSYEKL.